One sample yielded the 14 T cell receptor beta chains listed below, sequenced in a study of regulatory T cells in long-lasting Graves disease. Time point in this sample: newly diagnosed GD, antithyroid drugs for less than 3 months. Extracted PBMC RNA gave rise to the TCR library. iRepertoire HTBI primers and Arm-PCR of CDR3 regions built TCR beta libraries. TCRdb reprocessed the multiplex PCR reads via MiXCR and lists one record per CDR3 protein. Here the sample spans approximately 270,000 distinct CDR3 sequences, 18% being singletons. The sample also formed part of further work on T cells in Graves' hyperthyroidism and ophthalmopathy.

The material sequenced was peripheral blood mononuclear cells (PBMCs), taken at new diagnosis, from a patient treated with antithyroid drugs. These TCRs come from a woman aged 25 to 45 with Graves disease.

This clonotype was seen repeatedly, ten times or more. V and J are TRBV2 and TRBJ1-1; D ambiguous. Trimming left V 7 bases short and J 1 base short, with 13 bases between. This CDR3 is built from 14 residues. Germline lookup yields CDR1 SNHLY and CDR2 FYNNEI. The CDR3 DNA is TGTGCCAGCATTAGGGAAGTGCAGAACACTGAAGCTTTCTTT. This translates into CASIREVQNTEAFF.

In this sample, this clonotype turned up many times. The chain's CDR3 is CASSRNLNSPLHF. Written as DNA, the CDR3 is TGTGCCAGTAGTCGAAATCTTAATTCACCCCTCCACTTT. The V gene is TRBV19, the J gene TRBJ1-6; D is ambiguous. Germline assignment: CDR1 LNHDA and CDR2 SQIVND (reference sequence). V gave up 5 bases and J gave up 6 bases, with 8 bases separating them. This CDR3 is built from 13 residues. Together with reference TRBV19 and TRBJ1-6, the CDR3 gives the full variable domain: DGGITQSPKYLFRKEGQNVTLSCEQNLNHDAMYWYRQDPGQGLRLIYYSQIVNDFQKGDIAEGYSVSREKKESFPLTVTSAQKNPTAFYLCASSRNLNSPLHFGNGTRLTVT.

This clonotype was detected ten times or more. V is TRBV20-1 and J is TRBJ2-5, with no clear D. Trimming stripped 0 bases from V and 2 bases from J, with 7 bases between. The germline V gene encodes CDR1 DFQATT and CDR2 SNEGSKA (reference sequence). The CDR3 runs 13 residues. This CDR3 reads CSARDISQETQYF. CDR3 sequence (DNA): TGCAGTGCTAGAGATATAAGTCAAGAGACCCAGTACTTC.

In its sample, this clonotype was seen many times. The chain carries TRBV11-3 and TRBJ2-1, with D maybe TRBD1 (8 bases). Trimming took 5 bases from V and 3 from J, leaving 20 bases between them. Germline-derived CDR1 and CDR2 are SGHNT and YENEEA. The CDR3 is 17 residues long. As DNA, the CDR3 is TGTGCCAGCAGCAAGGACAGGGAGGGGGACTACTACAATGAGCAGTTCTTC. It translates to CASSKDREGDYYNEQFF.

Of note for this clonotype: A much larger clone is a single base away; this may be a read error. The chain carries TRBV12-3 or TRBV12-4 and TRBJ2-3; TRBD2 matches 10 bases. Trimming cost V 8 bases and J 2 bases; bases outside gene matches: 7. This CDR3 region has 15 residues. The CDR3 DNA sequence: TGTGCCAGCGGCATTAGCGGGGGGTACACAGATACGCAGTATTTT. It translates to CASGISGGYTDTQYF.

This clonotype was seen at least ten times. The rearrangement joins TRBV7-8 to TRBJ1-5; 9 bases align to TRBD1. This CDR3 is 15 amino acids long. CDR1 is SGHVS and CDR2 is FQNEAQ in the germline V gene. V was clipped by 5 bases and J by 5 bases; unmatched bases: 7. This CDR3 reads CASSPWTGEDQPQHF. Written as DNA, the CDR3 is TGTGCCAGCAGCCCTTGGACAGGGGAGGATCAGCCCCAGCATTTT.

As to this clonotype: A much larger clone lies a single base off, so this may be a read error. V usage is TRBV20-1 and J usage is TRBJ1-2; a weak D match, TRBD1 (5 bases). This CDR3 region has 12 residues. The germline CDR1 and CDR2 sequences are DFQATT and SNEGSKA (reference sequence). Trimming shortened V by 3 bases and J by 6 bases, and 11 bases separated the two germline ends. The CDR3 DNA follows: TGCAGTGCTAGCGGGGGGGACGATGGCTACACCTTC. It encodes CSASGGDDGYTF.

In this sample, this clonotype turned up many times. The chain recombines TRBV20-1 with TRBJ2-7; a weak D match, TRBD2 (6 bases). In germline, CDR1 is DFQATT, CDR2 SNEGSKA (reference sequence). V was pared by 5 bases and J by 3 bases, with 14 bases between. This CDR3 contains 13 residues. CDR3 sequence: CSASATSNYEQYF. As DNA, the CDR3 is TGCAGTGCTTCCGCGACTAGTAACTACGAGCAGTACTTC.

At least ten counts were recorded for this clonotype. The chain has TRBV19 and TRBJ1-1; 8 bases map to TRBD1. The CDR3 consists of 14 residues. V shed 6 bases and J 1 base; nucleotides not matched to a gene: 4. Germline V gives CDR1 LNHDA, CDR2 SQIVND (reference sequence). In DNA, the CDR3 is TGTGCCAGTAGACACGACAGGGGGAACACTGAAGCTTTCTTT. Protein: CASRHDRGNTEAFF.

This clonotype has at least ten counts. This chain joins TRBV11-2 and TRBJ1-2; D call uncertain. V was clipped by 5 bases and J by 4 bases, with 20 bases between them. The CDR3 contains 16 residues. Looked up from germline, CDR1 is SGHAT and CDR2 is FQNNGV. CDR3 DNA: TGTGCCAGCAGCCTGCCAGGACTAGGATTTGGCTATGGCTACACCTTC. This encodes CASSLPGLGFGYGYTF.

This clonotype was seen repeatedly, ten times or more. The gene calls are TRBV20-1 and TRBJ1-1, with a tentative D call TRBD1 (6 bases). Germline CDR1 and CDR2: DFQATT and SNEGSKA (reference sequence). Trimming cost V 8 bases and J 7 bases, with 17 bases left between them. The length of the CDR3 is 12 residues. CDR3 loop: CSSQPRGVEAFF. The CDR3 DNA reads as TGCAGTTCCCAACCCAGGGGTGTTGAAGCTTTCTTT.

This clonotype was counted many times. The rearrangement joins TRBV7-2 to TRBJ2-1; no firm D call. The germline V and J ends were trimmed by 0 bases and 8 bases, with 14 bases remaining between them. The CDR3 runs 15 residues. Germline V gene data show CDR1 as SGHTA and CDR2 as FQGNSA. The CDR3 sequence is CASSLASGIQDEQFF. The DNA for the CDR3 is TGTGCCAGCAGCTTAGCTTCTGGGATCCAGGATGAGCAGTTCTTC.

This clonotype was seen at least ten times. The V gene is TRBV20-1, the J gene TRBJ2-5, with D hard to call. Germline V gene data show CDR1 as DFQATT and CDR2 as SNEGSKA (reference sequence). CDR3 length equals 13 residues. V was trimmed by 6 bases and J by 2 bases, leaving 13 bases between them. The chain's CDR3 is CSATDGSQETQYF. Written as DNA, the CDR3 is TGCAGTGCAACAGACGGATCGCAAGAGACCCAGTACTTC.

This clonotype was observed many times. The V and J genes are TRBV7-2 and TRBJ1-2; tentative D call: TRBD1 (5 bases). The V end lost 0 bases, the J end lost 13 bases, and 21 bases lay between the germline ends. Per germline, CDR1 SGHTA and CDR2 FQGNSA. CDR3 length: 15 residues. The chain's CDR3 is CASSLAPALGGRCTF. DNA of the CDR3: TGTGCCAGCAGCTTAGCCCCGGCCTTGGGGGGTAGGTGCACCTTC.